This paragraph reports one T cell receptor (beta chain). Its antigen remains unknown. The CDR3 sequence is 14 residues long. V shed 6 bases and J shed 7 bases, with 13 bases lying between them. Per the germline V gene, CDR1 is MNHEY and CDR2 is SMNVEV (reference sequence). This sample was included in a study of CD8+CD57+ T cells in acquired aplastic anemia. About the research overall: Sorted CD4+ and CD8+ cells yielded DNA averaging around 3.2 ug.

Findings and caveats of the study: Researchers report that 25 to 35 CD8+ CDR3 sequences appeared in both patients and controls.

Genomic DNA was employed as the template in profiling TCR beta VDJ and CDR3. A single record per CDR3 protein comes from TCRdb applying MiXCR to the reads. The sample lists over 150,000 distinct CDR3 sequences, about 70% seen once, with around 45% in the top ten. The patients chosen for sequencing had shown expansion of CD8+CD57+ cells (detected by flow cytometry). With no exception, the patients had severe acquired aplastic anemia. At blood sampling, none of the patients had yet received therapy. This chain connects TRBV27 to TRBJ1-6; no clear D gene. The sample taken for sequencing was sorted CD4+, CD8+, or CD8+CD57+ T cells (not recorded which) from PBMCs. The origin of this receptor is a human donor with aplastic anemia. This CDR3 is CASRGILENSPLHF. CDR3 sequence (DNA): TGTGCCAGCAGGGGGATTTTGGAGAATTCACCCCTCCACTTT.